This TCR beta chain stems from a study of cytomegalovirus exposure and HLA in healthy donors. In its sample, this clone was seen a few times. At the DNA level, this CDR3 is encoded by other sequences in the same sample as well. The V end was cut by 4 bases, the J end by 0 bases, with 7 bases between. The CDR3 sequence is 14 residues long. Looked up from germline, CDR1 is MNHEY and CDR2 is SMNVEV (reference sequence). PCR involved 60 Vbeta and 13 Jbeta primers. Only in-frame clones appear in the TCRdb table, and some are missing; sequencing was by immunoSEQ multiplex PCR. This table holds some 200,000 clones, almost 70% found once.

This receptor was obtained from a man aged 40-55 years in good health and CMV-seropositive. The gene calls are TRBV27 and TRBJ2-1, with D maybe TRBD1 (5 bases). Sample: PBMCs. The CDR3 is CASSWGDSYNEQFF. The CDR3 DNA reads as TGTGCCAGCAGTTGGGGCGACTCCTACAATGAGCAGTTCTTC.